This entry lists 25 T cell receptor beta chains sequenced from one sample in a study of OX40 agonist ivuxolimab in advanced cancers. Assay: immunoSEQ multiplex PCR; the TCRdb copy retains only in-frame clones and omits some. The sample holds roughly 77,000 clones; 85% to 95% are singletons and the top ten take 9.5% to 11%. The material was CD4+ or CD8+ T cells sorted from blood, obtained in a trial of the OX40 agonist ivuxolimab. The origin of the receptors is an adult with an advanced solid tumor such as melanoma, head and neck, liver or kidney cancer.

This clone has a handful of counts. The chain is built from TRBV18 and TRBJ2-1; D gene unclear. Germline loops: CDR1 KGHSH, CDR2 LQKENI. V gave up 2 bases and J gave up 2 bases, with 4 bases separating them. The CDR3 totals 13 residues. The CDR3 region is CASSPSTYNEQFF. The DNA of the CDR3 is TGTGCCAGCTCACCAAGCACCTACAATGAGCAGTTCTTC.

This chain joins TRBV7-2 and TRBJ1-1, with TRBD1 as a possible D gene (6 bases). Trimming cost V 5 bases and J 5 bases, with 15 bases left between them. Germline assignment: CDR1 SGHTA and CDR2 FQGNSA. The CDR3 is made up of 14 amino acids. The CDR3 here is CASSRPGGKTEAFF. CDR3 bases: TGTGCCAGCAGCCGCCCGGGGGGCAAAACTGAAGCTTTCTTT.

This chain joins TRBV29-1 and TRBJ1-2; TRBD1 agrees at 9 bases. Per germline, CDR1 SQVTM and CDR2 ANQGSEA. Unmatched junction bases numbered 3, after V lost 5 bases and J lost 2 bases. CDR3 length: 13 amino acids. CDR3 bases: TGCAGCGTTAACAGGGGGCCCAACTATGGCTACACCTTC. As protein: CSVNRGPNYGYTF.

The chain has TRBV9 and TRBJ1-4, with 10 bases lining up with TRBD1. The CDR3 consists of 14 residues. V lost 5 bases to trimming and J lost 8 bases; unmatched junction nucleotides: 6. Germline lookup yields CDR1 SGDLS and CDR2 YYNGEE. The CDR3: CASRGTGEGEKLFF. CDR3 nucleotide sequence: TGTGCCAGCAGGGGGACAGGGGAGGGAGAAAAACTGTTTTTT.

The chain employs TRBV11-2 and TRBJ2-7, with a possible D match to TRBD2 (5 bases). The CDR3 length is 14 residues. V was trimmed by 1 base and J by 3 bases, leaving 10 bases between them. In germline, CDR1 is SGHAT, CDR2 FQNNGV. The CDR3 DNA reads as TGTGCCAGCAGCTTAGGGATGGGAGACTACGAGCAGTACTTC. Residues: CASSLGMGDYEQYF. Combining the CDR3 with reference TRBV11-2 and TRBJ2-7 gives the whole variable domain EAGVAQSPRYKIIEKRQSVAFWCNPISGHATLYWYQQILGQGPKLLIQFQNNGVVDDSQLPKDRFSAERLKGVDSTLKIQPAKLEDSAVYLCASSLGMGDYEQYFGPGTRLTVT.

The chain recombines TRBV5-6 with TRBJ1-5; possibly TRBD1 for D (6 bases). Germline CDR1 reads SGHDT; CDR2 reads YYEEEE. The CDR3 sequence is 13 residues long. V lost 3 bases and J 5 bases, leaving 9 bases between the germline ends. The CDR3 sequence: CASSSWTDQPQHF. CDR3 bases: TGTGCCAGCAGCTCCTGGACAGATCAGCCCCAGCATTTT.

V is TRBV6-1 and J is TRBJ1-6; maybe TRBD1 (5 bases). CDR1 is MNHNS, CDR2 SASEGT, per germline. This CDR3 spans 16 amino acids. V shed 4 bases and J shed 2 bases, with 12 bases lying between them. CDR3 sequence reads: CASSGDLLPYNSPLHF. CDR3 nucleotides: TGTGCCAGCAGTGGGGACCTCTTACCCTATAATTCACCCCTCCACTTT.

The chain joins TRBV6-1 to TRBJ2-3, with D hard to call. V was clipped by 2 bases and J by 6 bases, with 12 bases between them. The CDR3 consists of 14 residues. Germline loops: CDR1 MNHNS, CDR2 SASEGT. The CDR3 DNA reads TGTGCCAGCAGTGAATGGCTAGTAACTGATACGCAGTATTTT. It yields the protein CASSEWLVTDTQYF.

V gene TRBV15 combines with J gene TRBJ1-1, with TRBD1 as a possible D gene (5 bases). CDR1 is LNHNV and CDR2 is YYDKDF in the germline V gene (reference sequence). Trimming took 1 base from V and 0 from J, leaving 12 bases between them. This CDR3 spans 16 amino acids. CDR3 DNA: TGTGCCACCAGCAGAGGGGAACAGGAGATGAACACTGAAGCTTTCTTT. It translates to CATSRGEQEMNTEAFF.

This chain joins TRBV15 and TRBJ1-1, with 9 bases fitting TRBD1. Germline V lookup: CDR1 LNHNV, CDR2 YYDKDF (reference sequence). The CDR3 contains 16 residues. Losses at the gene ends were 0 bases for V and 2 bases for J; bases not matched to a gene: 4. CDR3 region: CATSRDLGQGNTEAFF. The CDR3 coding sequence is TGTGCCACCAGCAGAGATCTGGGACAGGGCAACACTGAAGCTTTCTTT.

V is TRBV5-1 and J is TRBJ2-3; 8 bases align to TRBD1. This CDR3 has 17 residues. Germline CDR1 SGHRS, CDR2 YFSETQ. The J segment lost 4 bases and the V segment lost 1 base, leaving 11 bases of the junction unmatched. This chain's CDR3 is CASSLYVGQGLADTQYF. CDR3 nucleotides: TGCGCCAGCAGCTTGTATGTAGGACAGGGTCTTGCAGATACGCAGTATTTT.

The chain joins TRBV6-5 to TRBJ1-3; no clear D. V was pared by 10 bases and J by 0 bases, with 7 bases between. Germline lookup yields CDR1 MNHEY and CDR2 SVGAGI. The CDR3 covers 12 residues. In DNA form, the CDR3 reads TGTGCCACCCGAAGCTCTGGAAACACCATATATTTT. As protein: CATRSSGNTIYF.

J is TRBJ1-1 and V is TRBV6-6; 7 nucleotides agree with TRBD1. Germline lookup yields CDR1 MNHNY and CDR2 SVGAGI (reference sequence). This CDR3 contains 15 residues. The J segment lost 1 base and the V segment lost 6 bases, leaving 8 bases of the junction unmatched. The CDR3 here is CASRKNRGWNTEAFF. CDR3 sequence (DNA): TGTGCCAGCAGAAAGAACAGGGGATGGAACACTGAAGCTTTCTTT.

This chain links TRBV27 with TRBJ2-2, with 9 bases identical to TRBD1. Germline CDR1 MNHEY, CDR2 SMNVEV (reference sequence). The CDR3 sequence is 16 residues long. With 1 base clipped from V and 7 bases from J, the junction kept 7 bases outside the gene matches. CDR3 DNA: TGTGCCAGCAGTTTATGGGGGGGACAGGGAGGCGGGGAGCTGTTTTTT. Protein product: CASSLWGGQGGGELFF.

The chain is built from TRBV28 and TRBJ1-5; weak D call: TRBD1 (5 bases). Germline lookup yields CDR1 MDHEN and CDR2 SYDVKM. V was trimmed by 7 bases and J by 3 bases, leaving 19 bases between them. The CDR3 consists of 16 residues. The CDR3, as DNA: TGTGCCAGCAACTACTTCGGGACGGTAGACAATCAGCCCCAGCATTTT. It is translated as CASNYFGTVDNQPQHF.

V usage is TRBV5-1 and J usage is TRBJ2-1, with TRBD1 as a possible D gene (6 bases). The V gene's germline CDR1 is SGHRS and CDR2 YFSETQ. With 5 bases removed from V and 2 bases from J, the gap between germline ends came to 11 bases. This CDR3 is 14 amino acids long. The CDR3 bases are TGCGCCAGCAGATGGGACACTCCCTACAATGAGCAGTTCTTC. This gives the protein CASRWDTPYNEQFF. The full variable domain, rest sourced from reference TRBV5-1 and TRBJ2-1, is KAGVTQTPRYLIKTRGQQVTLSCSPISGHRSVSWYQQTPGQGLQFLFEYFSETQRNKGNFPGRFSGRQFSNSRSEMNVSTLELGDSALYLCASRWDTPYNEQFFGPGTRLTVL.

V and J are TRBV6-5 and TRBJ2-7, with 7 bases identical to TRBD1. The CDR3 totals 14 residues. The ends lost 2 bases at V and 2 bases at J; junction bases unmatched: 3. CDR1 is MNHEY, CDR2 SVGAGI, per germline. CDR3 nucleotide sequence: TGTGCCAGCAGTTACGCAGGACAGGCCTACGAGCAGTACTTC. It encodes CASSYAGQAYEQYF.

This chain joins TRBV25-1 and TRBJ2-7, with D unclear. The CDR3 sequence is 16 residues long. Looked up from germline, CDR1 is MGHDK and CDR2 is SYGVNS. V was pared by 3 bases and J by 0 bases, with 15 bases between. CDR3 coding DNA: TGTGCCAGCAGTGATTGGGTCGGCGAACTCTCCTACGAGCAGTACTTC. Encoded protein: CASSDWVGELSYEQYF.

This chain links TRBV6-5 with TRBJ1-5; the match to TRBD1 covers 8 bases. Losses at the gene ends were 5 bases for V and 8 bases for J; bases not matched to a gene: 11. The CDR3 totals 15 residues. Looked up from germline, CDR1 is MNHEY and CDR2 is SVGAGI. This chain's CDR3 is CASSPDDRGVKPQHF. In DNA form, the CDR3 reads TGTGCCAGCAGTCCAGACGACAGGGGAGTCAAGCCCCAGCATTTT.

This clone was observed a single time. The gene calls are TRBV19 and TRBJ1-2; D unresolved. The germline V gene encodes CDR1 LNHDA and CDR2 SQIVND (reference sequence). V was shortened by 7 bases and J by 4 bases, with 10 bases between the two germline ends. This CDR3 has 12 residues. This chain's CDR3 is CASKGGTYGYTF. CDR3 in DNA: TGTGCCAGTAAAGGCGGAACCTATGGCTACACCTTC.

The rearrangement uses TRBV9 and TRBJ2-3; D unclear. The CDR3 totals 13 residues. V was pared by 3 bases and J by 0 bases, with 5 bases between. Germline assignment: CDR1 SGDLS and CDR2 YYNGEE. The CDR3 DNA reads as TGTGCCAGCAGCGCGGTTAGCACAGATACGCAGTATTTT. Translating it yields CASSAVSTDTQYF.

The J gene is TRBJ2-2, the V gene TRBV10-1; D tentatively reads TRBD1 or TRBD2 (7 bases each). Trimming cost V 2 bases and J 1 base, with 20 bases left between them. CDR1 WNHNN and CDR2 SYGVQD come from the germline V gene (reference sequence). This CDR3 is built from 19 residues. This CDR3 reads CASSEPVGGTDQNTGELFF. In nucleotides, the CDR3 is TGCGCCAGCAGTGAGCCGGTGGGAGGGACAGACCAGAACACCGGGGAGCTGTTTTTT.

The J gene is TRBJ1-5, the V gene TRBV7-9; weak D call: TRBD1 (5 bases). Germline CDR1 reads SEHNR; CDR2 reads FQNEAQ (reference sequence). The CDR3 is 14 residues long. Trimming removed 4 bases at V and 6 bases at J, with 13 bases between. The CDR3, as DNA: TGTGCCAGCAGCTCAGACGAAAGGGGTCAGCCCCAGCATTTT. Amino acids: CASSSDERGQPQHF.

The rearrangement links TRBV27 to TRBJ1-4; possibly TRBD1 for D (6 bases). Germline V gene lookup returns CDR1 MNHEY and CDR2 SMNVEV (reference sequence). Deletions cut 2 bases from V and 0 bases from J, with 13 bases between. The CDR3 covers 17 residues. In nucleotides, the CDR3 is TGTGCCAGCAGTTTAGGGACAATGAGCACAACTAATGAAAAACTGTTTTTT. Its protein is CASSLGTMSTTNEKLFF. Drawing the rest from reference TRBV27 and TRBJ1-4, the complete variable domain is EAQVTQNPRYLITVTGKKLTVTCSQNMNHEYMSWYRQDPGLGLRQIYYSMNVEVTDKGDVPEGYKVSRKEKRNFPLILESPSPNQTSLYFCASSLGTMSTTNEKLFFGSGTQLSVL.

The chain combines TRBV27 with TRBJ1-5; TRBD1 aligns across 8 bases. V trimming: 4 bases; J trimming: 6 bases; junction bases outside the gene matches: 8. The germline gives CDR1 MNHEY, CDR2 SMNVEV (reference sequence). The CDR3 loop spans 15 amino acids. The CDR3 is CASSSRTGRIQPQHF. In DNA form, the CDR3 reads TGTGCCAGCAGTTCCCGGACAGGGCGGATTCAGCCCCAGCATTTT.